The clone carrying this TCR beta chain was seen repeatedly, ten times or more. Antigen unknown. Using RNA transcripts as the source, TCR beta CDR3 regions were amplified. The TCR CDR3 first-round RT-PCR relied on the HTBI primer set. One entry per CDR3 protein, called by TCRdb with MiXCR from the multiplex PCR reads. The data show about 560,000 distinct CDR3 sequences, over 15% seen once. This sample is drawn from a study of T cells in Graves' hyperthyroidism and ophthalmopathy. Study-level findings and limits: Clonotypes that were expanded in thyroid above 0.001 mostly appeared in blood too.

V shed 4 bases and J 3 bases; nucleotides not matched to a gene: 6. The CDR3 runs to 14 residues. Germline loops: CDR1 SQVTM, CDR2 ANQGSEA. The rearrangement joins TRBV29-1 to TRBJ2-7, with 10 bases matching TRBD1. Sequences were obtained from blood. This TCR came from a woman between 18 and 30 years old with Graves' hyperthyroidism. The CDR3 is CSVAGTGDVYEQYF. CDR3 DNA: TGCAGCGTTGCCGGGACAGGGGACGTCTACGAGCAGTACTTC.